Sequencing of this TCR beta chain was carried out in a study of T cells in Graves' hyperthyroidism and ophthalmopathy. The CDR3 extends over 15 amino acids. From germline, CDR1 is SGHAT and CDR2 FQNNGV. V lost 3 bases, J lost 2 bases, and 14 bases lay in between. About this clonotype: The antigen is not known.

Authors of the study amplified TCR beta CDR3 regions from RNA transcripts. TCR CDR3 regions were first amplified by RT-PCR with HTBI primers. Via MiXCR, TCRdb re-called the multiplex PCR reads, giving one row per CDR3 protein. The repertoire holds about 600,000 distinct CDR3 sequences, approximately 14% seen once, with roughly 7.7% in the top ten. Study-wide findings and caveats: Blood also showed most of the thyroid clonotypes that were expanded above 0.001.

This rearrangement joins TRBV11-2 to TRBJ2-7, with no clear D. This receptor was obtained from a woman under 30 with Graves' ophthalmopathy. The sequencing input was blood. The CDR3 sequence is CASSLEATAPYEQYF. The CDR3 coding sequence is TGTGCCAGCAGCTTGGAAGCGACTGCACCCTACGAGCAGTACTTC.